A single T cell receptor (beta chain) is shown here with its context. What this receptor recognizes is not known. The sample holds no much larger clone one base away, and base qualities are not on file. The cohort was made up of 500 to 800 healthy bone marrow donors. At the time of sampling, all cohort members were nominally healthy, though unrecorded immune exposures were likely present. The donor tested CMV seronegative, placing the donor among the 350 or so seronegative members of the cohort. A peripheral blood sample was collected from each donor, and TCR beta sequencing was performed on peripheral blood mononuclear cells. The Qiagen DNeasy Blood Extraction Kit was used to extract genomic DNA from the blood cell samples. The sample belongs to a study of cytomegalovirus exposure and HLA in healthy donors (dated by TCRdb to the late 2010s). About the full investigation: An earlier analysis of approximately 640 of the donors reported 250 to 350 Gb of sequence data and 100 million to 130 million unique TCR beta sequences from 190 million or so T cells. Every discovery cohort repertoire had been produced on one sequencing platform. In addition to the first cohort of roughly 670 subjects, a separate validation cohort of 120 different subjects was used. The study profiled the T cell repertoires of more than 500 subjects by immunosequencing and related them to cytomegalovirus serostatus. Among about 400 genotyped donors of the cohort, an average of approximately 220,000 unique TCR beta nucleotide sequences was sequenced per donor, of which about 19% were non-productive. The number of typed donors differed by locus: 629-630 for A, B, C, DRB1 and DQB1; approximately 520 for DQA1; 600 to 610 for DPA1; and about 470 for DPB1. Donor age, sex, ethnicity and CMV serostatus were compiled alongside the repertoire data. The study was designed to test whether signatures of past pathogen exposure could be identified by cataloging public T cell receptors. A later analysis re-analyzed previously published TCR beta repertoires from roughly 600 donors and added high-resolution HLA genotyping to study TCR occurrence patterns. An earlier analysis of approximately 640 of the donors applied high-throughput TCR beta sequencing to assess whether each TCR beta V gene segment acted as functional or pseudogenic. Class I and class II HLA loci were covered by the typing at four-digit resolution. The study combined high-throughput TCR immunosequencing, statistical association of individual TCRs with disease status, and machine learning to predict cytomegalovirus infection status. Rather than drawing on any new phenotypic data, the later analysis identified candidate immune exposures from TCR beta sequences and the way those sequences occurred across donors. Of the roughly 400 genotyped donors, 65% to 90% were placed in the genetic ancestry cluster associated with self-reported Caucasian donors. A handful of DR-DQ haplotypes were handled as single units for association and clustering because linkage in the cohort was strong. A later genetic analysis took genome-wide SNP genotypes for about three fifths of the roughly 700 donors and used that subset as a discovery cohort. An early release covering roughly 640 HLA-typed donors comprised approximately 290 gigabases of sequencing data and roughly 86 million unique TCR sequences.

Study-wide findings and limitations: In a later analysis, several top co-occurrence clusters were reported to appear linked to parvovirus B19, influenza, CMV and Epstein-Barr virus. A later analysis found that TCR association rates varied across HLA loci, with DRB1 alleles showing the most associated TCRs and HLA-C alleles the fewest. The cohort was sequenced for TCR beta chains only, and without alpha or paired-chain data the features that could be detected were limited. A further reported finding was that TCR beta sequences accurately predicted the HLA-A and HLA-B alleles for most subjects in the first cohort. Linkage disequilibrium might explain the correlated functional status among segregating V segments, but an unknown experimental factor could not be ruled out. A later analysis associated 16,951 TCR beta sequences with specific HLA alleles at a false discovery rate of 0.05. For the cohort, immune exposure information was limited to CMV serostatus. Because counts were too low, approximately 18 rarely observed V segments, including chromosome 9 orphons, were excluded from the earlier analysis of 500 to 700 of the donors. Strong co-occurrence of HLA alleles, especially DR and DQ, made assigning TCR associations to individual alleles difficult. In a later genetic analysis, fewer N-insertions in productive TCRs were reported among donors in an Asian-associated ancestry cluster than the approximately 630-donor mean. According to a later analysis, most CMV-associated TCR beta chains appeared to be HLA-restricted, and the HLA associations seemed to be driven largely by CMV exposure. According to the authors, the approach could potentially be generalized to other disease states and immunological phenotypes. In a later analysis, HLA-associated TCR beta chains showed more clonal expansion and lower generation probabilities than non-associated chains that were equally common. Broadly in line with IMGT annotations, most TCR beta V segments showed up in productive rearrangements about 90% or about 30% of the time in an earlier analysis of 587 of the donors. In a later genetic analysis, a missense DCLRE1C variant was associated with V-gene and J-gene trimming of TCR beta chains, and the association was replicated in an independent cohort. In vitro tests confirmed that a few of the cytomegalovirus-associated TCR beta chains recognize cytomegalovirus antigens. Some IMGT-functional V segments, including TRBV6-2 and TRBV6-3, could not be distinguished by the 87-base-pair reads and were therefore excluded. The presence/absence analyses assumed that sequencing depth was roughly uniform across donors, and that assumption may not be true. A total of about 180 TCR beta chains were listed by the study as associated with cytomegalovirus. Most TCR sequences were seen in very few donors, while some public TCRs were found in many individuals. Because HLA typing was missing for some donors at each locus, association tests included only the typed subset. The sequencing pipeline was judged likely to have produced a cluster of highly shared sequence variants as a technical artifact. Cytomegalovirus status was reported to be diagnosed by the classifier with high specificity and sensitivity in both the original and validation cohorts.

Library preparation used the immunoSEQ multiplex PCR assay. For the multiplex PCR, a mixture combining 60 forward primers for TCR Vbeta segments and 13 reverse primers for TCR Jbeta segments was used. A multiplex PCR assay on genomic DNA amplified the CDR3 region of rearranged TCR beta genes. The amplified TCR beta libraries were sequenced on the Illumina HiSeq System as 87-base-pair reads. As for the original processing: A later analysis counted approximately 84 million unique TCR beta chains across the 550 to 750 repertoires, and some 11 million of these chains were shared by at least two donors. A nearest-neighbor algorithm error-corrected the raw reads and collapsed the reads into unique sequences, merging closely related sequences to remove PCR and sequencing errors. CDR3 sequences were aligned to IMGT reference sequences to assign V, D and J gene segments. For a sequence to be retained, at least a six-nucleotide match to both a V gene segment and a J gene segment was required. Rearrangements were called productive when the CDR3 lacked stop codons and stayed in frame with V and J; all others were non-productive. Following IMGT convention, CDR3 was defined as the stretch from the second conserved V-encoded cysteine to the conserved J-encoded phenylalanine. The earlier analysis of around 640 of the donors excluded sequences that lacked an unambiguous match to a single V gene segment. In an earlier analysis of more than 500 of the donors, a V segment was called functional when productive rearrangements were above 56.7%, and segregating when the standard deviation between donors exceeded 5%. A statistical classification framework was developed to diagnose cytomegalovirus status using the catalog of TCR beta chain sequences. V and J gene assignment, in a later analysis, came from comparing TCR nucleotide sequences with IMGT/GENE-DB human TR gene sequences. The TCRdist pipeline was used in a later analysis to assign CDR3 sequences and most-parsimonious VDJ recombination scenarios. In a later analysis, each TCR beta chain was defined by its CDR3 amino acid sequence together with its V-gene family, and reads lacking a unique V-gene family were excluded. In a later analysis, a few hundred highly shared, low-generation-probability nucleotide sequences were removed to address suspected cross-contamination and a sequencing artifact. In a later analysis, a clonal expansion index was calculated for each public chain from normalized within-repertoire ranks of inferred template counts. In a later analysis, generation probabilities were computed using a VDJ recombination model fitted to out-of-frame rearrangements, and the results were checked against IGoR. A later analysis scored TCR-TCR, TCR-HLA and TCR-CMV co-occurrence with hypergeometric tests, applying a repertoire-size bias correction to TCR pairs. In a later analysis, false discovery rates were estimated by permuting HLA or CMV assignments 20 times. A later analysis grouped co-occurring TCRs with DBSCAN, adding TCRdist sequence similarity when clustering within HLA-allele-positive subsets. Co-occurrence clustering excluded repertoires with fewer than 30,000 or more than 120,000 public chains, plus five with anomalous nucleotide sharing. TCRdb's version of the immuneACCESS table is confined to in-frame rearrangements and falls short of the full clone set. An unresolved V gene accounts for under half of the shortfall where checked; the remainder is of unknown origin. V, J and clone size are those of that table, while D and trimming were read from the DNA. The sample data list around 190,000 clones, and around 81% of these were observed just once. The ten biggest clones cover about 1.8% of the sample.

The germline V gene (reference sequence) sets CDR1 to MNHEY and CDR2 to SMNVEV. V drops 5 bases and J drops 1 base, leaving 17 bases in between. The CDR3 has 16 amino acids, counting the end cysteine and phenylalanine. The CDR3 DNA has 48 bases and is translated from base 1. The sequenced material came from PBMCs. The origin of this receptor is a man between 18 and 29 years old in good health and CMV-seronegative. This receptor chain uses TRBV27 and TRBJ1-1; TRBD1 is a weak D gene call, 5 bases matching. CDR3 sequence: CASSPQWGVGNTEAFF. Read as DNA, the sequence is TGTGCCAGCAGTCCACAGTGGGGGGTCGGGAACACTGAAGCTTTCTTT.